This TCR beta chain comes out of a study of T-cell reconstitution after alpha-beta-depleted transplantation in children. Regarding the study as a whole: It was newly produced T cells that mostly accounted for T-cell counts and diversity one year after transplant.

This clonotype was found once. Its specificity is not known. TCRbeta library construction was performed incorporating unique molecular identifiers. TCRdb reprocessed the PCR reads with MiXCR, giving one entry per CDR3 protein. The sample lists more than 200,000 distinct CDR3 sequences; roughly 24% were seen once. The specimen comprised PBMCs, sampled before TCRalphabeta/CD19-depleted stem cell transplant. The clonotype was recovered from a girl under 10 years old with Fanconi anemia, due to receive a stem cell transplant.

The CDR3 DNA is TGTGCCAGCAGAGAACAGGGAGAAAAACTGTTTTTT. Translating gives CASREQGEKLFF. The chain recombines TRBV28 with TRBJ1-4, with D possibly matching TRBD1 (6 bases). Germline V CDR1 and CDR2: MDHEN, SYDVKM. V was trimmed by 6 bases and J by 8 bases, leaving 10 bases between them. The CDR3 loop spans 12 amino acids.